These T cell receptor beta chains were read from a single sample in a study of metastatic and nonmetastatic thyroid tumors. TCRdb reprocessed the PCR reads via MiXCR. The sample shows tens of thousands of clones, around 4% of them seen only once. The sequenced sample was blood. The source of these receptors is a female donor with papillary thyroid cancer or a benign thyroid nodule (not recorded which). Some clones in this sample may be carry-over from other donors' samples. The CDR3 runs from the conserved cysteine through the conserved F or W. The order of the fields is clone size, J gene, V gene, CDR3 protein. Clone size is not always given. Where it is, it says once, few, many or a class for expanded clones.

abundance: many; j_gene: TRBJ2-7; v_gene: TRBV7-8; CDR3aa: CASSLGVGGTYEQYF
abundance: -; j_gene: TRBJ2-2; v_gene: TRBV24-1; CDR3aa: CATSDGLVYSGELLF
abundance: -; j_gene: TRBJ2-5; v_gene: TRBV7-9; CDR3aa: CASSLYPGQRQETQYF
abundance: many; j_gene: TRBJ2-1; v_gene: TRBV7-2; CDR3aa: CASRIVRDSEQFF
abundance: many; j_gene: TRBJ2-1; v_gene: TRBV12-3/TRBV12-4; CDR3aa: CASSLKGLAGMVEFF
abundance: few; j_gene: TRBJ2-3; v_gene: TRBV6-2/TRBV6-3; CDR3aa: CASSYSASGGLSTDTQYF
abundance: few; j_gene: TRBJ2-7; v_gene: TRBV6-9; CDR3aa: CASSYDLTGTSGNYEKYF
abundance: many; j_gene: TRBJ1-3; v_gene: TRBV4-1; CDR3aa: CASSQGQSSGNTIYF
abundance: many; j_gene: TRBJ2-1; v_gene: TRBV29-1; CDR3aa: CSVESGDRENEQFF
abundance: many; j_gene: TRBJ2-7; v_gene: TRBV29-1; CDR3aa: CSIRGASYEQYF
abundance: -; j_gene: TRBJ2-2; v_gene: TRBV7-3; CDR3aa: CASSPQTDGELFF
abundance: many; j_gene: TRBJ2-7; v_gene: TRBV3-1; CDR3aa: CASSQAVNSYEQYF
abundance: -; j_gene: TRBJ1-2; v_gene: TRBV28; CDR3aa: CASMTSVTWDGYTF
abundance: medium-sized; j_gene: TRBJ1-2; v_gene: TRBV6-1; CDR3aa: CASSEFSYGYTF
abundance: many; j_gene: TRBJ2-4; v_gene: TRBV5-6; CDR3aa: CASSLEIAGRTAVIQYF
abundance: many; j_gene: TRBJ2-5; v_gene: TRBV20-1; CDR3aa: CSARDVTSGRETQYF
abundance: few; j_gene: TRBJ2-1; v_gene: TRBV18; CDR3aa: CASSPYPGTSGRVNNEQFF
abundance: -; j_gene: TRBJ2-7; v_gene: TRBV27; CDR3aa: CASSLGVLPYEQYF
abundance: few; j_gene: TRBJ2-2; v_gene: TRBV2; CDR3aa: CASSEWGNTGELFF
abundance: -; j_gene: TRBJ2-2; v_gene: TRBV24-1; CDR3aa: CATSDPGYNTGELFF
abundance: many; j_gene: TRBJ2-1; v_gene: TRBV29-1; CDR3aa: CSVRALAGVGEQFF
abundance: few; j_gene: TRBJ2-5; v_gene: TRBV11-3; CDR3aa: CASSLDISRKETQYF